A single sample is the source of the 9 T cell receptor beta chains below, sequenced in a study of blood T cell repertoires in COVID-19 (dated by TCRdb to 2020 to 2022). Library creation used the immunoSEQ multiplex PCR assay. TCRdb holds this immuneACCESS table with in-frame rearrangements only. Some clones are missing; in checked studies, unresolved V genes explain under half, and the rest has no known cause. This sample holds approximately 170,000 clones; 75% to 90% were observed only once. The ten largest clonotypes hold 0.95% to 1.3% of the sample. Specimen: peripheral blood. Receptors originate from a man in his thirties or forties with acute or convalescent COVID-19.

This chain joins TRBV6-5 and TRBJ2-7; unclear D gene. This CDR3 spans 11 amino acids. Looked up from germline, CDR1 is MNHEY and CDR2 is SVGAGI. Trimming cost V 11 bases and J 4 bases, with 12 bases left between them. CDR3 nucleotides: TGTGCCGCAGGATCATTTTACGAGCAGTACTTC. Amino acid sequence: CAAGSFYEQYF.

This sequence joins TRBV27 and TRBJ2-1, with 9 bases identical to TRBD2. Per germline, CDR1 MNHEY and CDR2 SMNVEV (reference sequence). J lost 6 bases, V lost 3 bases, and 6 bases had no gene match. There are 15 residues in the CDR3. The DNA for the CDR3 is TGTGCCAGCAGTTTGAGTCTAGCGGGACCCAATGAGCAGTTCTTC. Its translation is CASSLSLAGPNEQFF.

The chain couples TRBV11-3 to TRBJ2-3; 8 positions agree with TRBD2. J lost 1 base, V lost 3 bases, and 0 bases had no gene match. This CDR3 comprises 14 residues. Germline V gives CDR1 SGHNT, CDR2 YENEEA. CDR3 bases: TGTGCCAGCAGCTTTAGCGGGGGCACAGATACGCAGTATTTT. Amino acid sequence: CASSFSGGTDTQYF.

The chain has TRBV4-2 and TRBJ1-1, with 10 bases fitting TRBD1. Germline V gene sequence: CDR1 LGHNA, CDR2 YNFKEQ. The V gene end was trimmed by 3 bases and the J gene end by 6 bases; junction bases not matched to a gene: 10. CDR3 length: 16 amino acids. The CDR3 DNA follows: TGTGCCAGCAGCCACGGGACAGGGGACCTGGAGGCTGAAGCTTTCTTT. It specifies CASSHGTGDLEAEAFF.

The genes are TRBV9 and TRBJ1-6; the D is unclear. The CDR3 runs 15 residues. Trimming removed 0 bases at V and 7 bases at J, with 11 bases between. Per the germline V gene, CDR1 is SGDLS and CDR2 is YYNGEE. CDR3 nucleotides: TGTGCCAGCAGCGTAGCCGCGGGTCCCAATTCACCCCTCCACTTT. Amino acid sequence: CASSVAAGPNSPLHF. The complete variable domain, with remaining parts taken from reference TRBV9 and TRBJ1-6, reads DSGVTQTPKHLITATGQRVTLRCSPRSGDLSVYWYQQSLDQGLQFLIQYYNGEERAKGNILERFSAQQFPDLHSELNLSSLELGDSALYFCASSVAAGPNSPLHFGNGTRLTVT.

The chain recombines TRBV6-1 with TRBJ1-5, with 11 bases identical to TRBD1. CDR1 is MNHNS and CDR2 is SASEGT in the germline V gene. V gave up 3 bases and J gave up 8 bases; unmatched junction bases: 6. CDR3 size: 15 residues. The CDR3 loop is CASSEDRGRLKPQHF. In DNA, the CDR3 is TGTGCCAGCAGTGAGGACAGGGGGCGGCTGAAGCCCCAGCATTTT.

V usage is TRBV2 and J usage is TRBJ1-1; TRBD1 matches at 12 bases. The germline CDR1 and CDR2 sequences are SNHLY and FYNNEI. V was pared by 7 bases and J by 6 bases, with 9 bases of the junction left unmatched. This CDR3 is 15 amino acids long. CDR3 in DNA: TGTGCCAGCAAGGCTACGGGACAGGGGGCCTCTGAAGCTTTCTTT. Protein product: CASKATGQGASEAFF. The full variable domain, completed using reference TRBV2 and TRBJ1-1, is EPEVTQTPSHQVTQMGQEVILRCVPISNHLYFYWYRQILGQKVEFLVSFYNNEISEKSEIFDDQFSVERPDGSNFTLKIRSTKLEDSAMYFCASKATGQGASEAFFGQGTRLTVV.

This rearrangement joins TRBV4-2 to TRBJ1-5, with a tentative D call TRBD1 (5 bases). This CDR3 has 15 residues. The V gene lost 1 base and the J gene lost 6 bases, with 13 bases spanning the gap. Germline lookup yields CDR1 LGHNA and CDR2 YNFKEQ. The CDR3 spells CASSQVTGVGQPQHF. The CDR3 DNA reads TGTGCCAGCAGCCAAGTGACGGGGGTAGGTCAGCCCCAGCATTTT.

The chain links TRBV11-2 to TRBJ1-6; D remains unclear. CDR3 length: 14 amino acids. Trimming left V 5 bases short and J 7 bases short, with 12 bases between. From germline, CDR1 is SGHAT and CDR2 FQNNGV. CDR3 bases: TGTGCCAGCAGCCCCACGAAGAGGAATTCACCCCTCCACTTT. Its translation is CASSPTKRNSPLHF.